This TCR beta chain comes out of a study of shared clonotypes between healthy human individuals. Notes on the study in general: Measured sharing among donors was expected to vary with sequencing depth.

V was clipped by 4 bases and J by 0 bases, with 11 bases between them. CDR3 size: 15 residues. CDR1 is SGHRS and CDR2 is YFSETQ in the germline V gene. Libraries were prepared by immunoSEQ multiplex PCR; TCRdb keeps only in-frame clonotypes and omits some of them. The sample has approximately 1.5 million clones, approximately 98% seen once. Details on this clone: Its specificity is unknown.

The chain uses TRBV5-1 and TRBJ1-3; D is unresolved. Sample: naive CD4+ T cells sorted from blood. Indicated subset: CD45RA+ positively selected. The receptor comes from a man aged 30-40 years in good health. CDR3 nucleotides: TGCGCCAGCAGCATTTCGGGAAACTCTGGAAACACCATATATTTT. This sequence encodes CASSISGNSGNTIYF.